The clone carrying this TCR beta chain was recorded only once. Assay used: immunoSEQ multiplex PCR; TCRdb lists only in-frame clones, some missing. Of about 15,000 clones listed, roughly 80% are singletons. The data belong to a study of early stage breast cancer tumors. Study at large: Invasive lobular carcinomas made up four of 12 ER+/PR+/HER2- tumors.

This normal breast sample came from a site roughly 2-4.5 cm away from the tumor. The CDR3 runs 17 residues. CDR1 is SGHVS and CDR2 is FNYEAQ in the germline V gene. The V and J ends lost 2 bases and 0 bases respectively, with 16 bases between them. Input material: normal breast tissue next to the tumor. The V and J genes are TRBV7-6 and TRBJ1-1; tentatively, D is TRBD1 (6 bases). The source of this sequence is a person under 45 with breast cancer. This CDR3 is CASSLTTGWGLNTEAFF. In DNA form, the CDR3 reads TGTGCCAGCAGCTTAACGACAGGCTGGGGATTGAACACTGAAGCTTTCTTT.